This entry lists 17 T cell receptor beta chains sequenced from one sample in a study of OX40 agonist ivuxolimab in advanced cancers. Measured with immunoSEQ multiplex PCR; TCRdb has only the in-frame clones, and not every one. The repertoire holds roughly 100,000 clones, with 90% as singletons. The sample in question was CD4+ or CD8+ T cells sorted from blood, obtained in a trial of the OX40 agonist ivuxolimab. The receptors come from an adult with an advanced solid tumor such as melanoma, head and neck, liver or kidney cancer.

The V gene is TRBV29-1, the J gene TRBJ2-7; TRBD1 might be the D (6 bases). Between the trimmed V and J ends, which lost 3 bases and 0 bases, there was a span of 21 bases. The V gene's germline CDR1 is SQVTM and CDR2 ANQGSEA. This CDR3 has 17 residues. In nucleotides, the CDR3 is TGCAGCGTTGAGACCCATCTACAGGTGGGGGCCTCCTACGAGCAGTACTTC. Amino acid sequence: CSVETHLQVGASYEQYF.

The V gene is TRBV5-5, the J gene TRBJ1-4; D is undetermined. Trimming pared 2 bases from V and 0 bases from J, leaving 8 bases between. The CDR3 totals 15 residues. Germline-derived CDR1 and CDR2 are SGHKS and YYEKEE (reference sequence). The CDR3 sequence is CASSFRGATNEKLFF. In DNA, the CDR3 is TGTGCCAGCAGCTTTCGCGGTGCAACTAATGAAAAACTGTTTTTT. Looking up the rest from reference TRBV5-5 and TRBJ1-4 gives the full variable domain: DAGVTQSPTHLIKTRGQQVTLRCSPISGHKSVSWYQQVLGQGPQFIFQYYEKEERGRGNFPDRFSARQFPNYSSELNVNALLLGDSALYLCASSFRGATNEKLFFGSGTQLSVL.

This clone was observed a handful of times. This chain uses TRBV6-5 with TRBJ1-1; D is ambiguous. Trimming took off 5 bases at V and 12 bases at J, with 10 bases between the two ends. CDR3 size: 10 residues. Germline V lookup: CDR1 MNHEY, CDR2 SVGAGI. The CDR3 DNA sequence: TGTGCCAGCAGTCCCCCGGGGACTTTCTTT. Protein sequence: CASSPPGTFF.

J is TRBJ1-2 and V is TRBV6-6; D might be TRBD1 (6 bases). Per germline, CDR1 MNHNY and CDR2 SVGAGI (reference sequence). V lost 4 bases and J 2 bases, leaving 11 bases between the germline ends. CDR3 length: 14 residues. The CDR3 DNA is TGTGCCAGCAGTTTACAGGGATCGAACTATGGCTACACCTTC. Its translation is CASSLQGSNYGYTF.

The V call is TRBV14, the J call TRBJ2-2; 7 nucleotides agree with TRBD1. CDR3 length: 16 amino acids. The J segment lost 4 bases and the V segment lost 4 bases, leaving 9 bases of the junction unmatched. CDR1 and CDR2 (germline): SGHDN, FVKESK. CDR3 DNA: TGTGCCAGCAGCCCCAGACAGGGAAGTCGCACCGGGGAGCTGTTTTTT. Its translation: CASSPRQGSRTGELFF.

The chain joins TRBV27 to TRBJ2-1; D ambiguous. The CDR3 contains 13 residues. Germline V gene data show CDR1 as MNHEY and CDR2 as SMNVEV (reference sequence). Trimming stripped 4 bases from V and 3 bases from J, with 7 bases between. The CDR3 sequence: CASSYYGYNEQFF. The CDR3 bases are TGTGCCAGCAGTTACTACGGCTACAATGAGCAGTTCTTC.

CDR3 loop: CASSLSGGADTQYF. The CDR3, as DNA: TGTGCCAGCAGCTTAAGCGGGGGGGCAGATACGCAGTATTTT. The V and J genes are TRBV7-6 and TRBJ2-3; TRBD2 matches at 10 bases. The CDR3 extends over 14 amino acids. Germline CDR1 and CDR2: SGHVS and FNYEAQ. V dropped 2 bases and J dropped 4; count of bases not matched to a gene: 0.

The chain couples TRBV6-5 to TRBJ1-1, with a tentative D call TRBD1 (5 bases). Trimming stripped 0 bases from V and 4 bases from J, with 9 bases between. Germline loops: CDR1 MNHEY, CDR2 SVGAGI. There are 14 residues in the CDR3. The CDR3 loop reads CASSYSTGGTEAFF. The CDR3 DNA reads as TGTGCCAGCAGTTACTCTACAGGAGGCACTGAAGCTTTCTTT.

This clone was seen only once. The chain joins TRBV5-1 to TRBJ2-5; D call uncertain. The CDR3 is 15 amino acids. The germline gives CDR1 SGHRS, CDR2 YFSETQ. V lost 5 bases, J lost 1 base, and 15 bases lay in between. Here the CDR3 reads CASRRPAGAQETQYF. Written as DNA, the CDR3 is TGCGCCAGCAGGCGGCCAGCCGGTGCCCAAGAGACCCAGTACTTC.

The CDR3 DNA follows: TGTGCCAGCGCAGGCCCTGCAGGGGGCTCCTATGGCTACACCTTC. Translating it yields CASAGPAGGSYGYTF. This rearrangement joins TRBV2 to TRBJ1-2; 8 positions agree with TRBD1. Germline CDR1 and CDR2: SNHLY and FYNNEI. With 8 bases clipped from V and 4 bases from J, the junction kept 12 bases outside the gene matches. This CDR3 is built from 15 residues.

V gene TRBV29-1 combines with J gene TRBJ2-7, with 7 bases that match TRBD2. Germline CDR1 SQVTM, CDR2 ANQGSEA. Trimming at V came to 4 bases and at J to 2 bases, leaving 5 bases not matched to a gene. The CDR3 length is 13 residues. CDR3 amino acids: CSVAGTNPYEQYF. CDR3 DNA sequence: TGCAGCGTTGCCGGGACTAACCCCTACGAGCAGTACTTC.

This rearrangement joins TRBV5-8 to TRBJ1-1; D is perhaps TRBD1 (5 bases). The CDR3 runs 14 residues. Germline CDR1 SGHTS, CDR2 YDEGEE. Trimming pared 2 bases from V and 0 bases from J, leaving 8 bases between. Here the CDR3 DNA reads TGTGCCAGCAGCTTCCGGGGGATGAACACTGAAGCTTTCTTT. Its translation is CASSFRGMNTEAFF.

The chain couples TRBV30 to TRBJ1-2; the match to TRBD1 covers 7 bases. From germline, CDR1 is GTSNPN and CDR2 SVGIG (reference sequence). J gave up 4 bases and V 3 bases, and 2 bases lay outside the gene matches. This CDR3 spans 12 amino acids. The CDR3: CAWSQGGYGYTF. CDR3 sequence (DNA): TGTGCCTGGAGCCAGGGGGGCTATGGCTACACCTTC.

V is TRBV19 and J is TRBJ1-1; 8 positions agree with TRBD1. The CDR3 extends over 13 amino acids. J lost 1 base, V lost 8 bases, and 3 bases had no gene match. CDR1 is LNHDA, CDR2 SQIVND, per germline (reference sequence). CDR3 region: CASQGAENTEAFF. In DNA, the CDR3 is TGTGCCAGTCAGGGGGCCGAGAACACTGAAGCTTTCTTT.

V gene TRBV5-1 combines with J gene TRBJ2-7; 7 bases are a match to TRBD2. CDR3 size: 14 residues. V lost 4 bases and J lost 4; bases outside the gene matches: 8. The V gene's germline CDR1 is SGHRS and CDR2 YFSETQ. The CDR3 DNA sequence: TGCGCCAGCAGCCCCACGGGCGGGAGATACGAGCAGTACTTC. It specifies CASSPTGGRYEQYF.

This sequence joins TRBV27 and TRBJ2-1; tentatively, D is TRBD2 (6 bases). The CDR3 runs to 17 residues. V lost 1 base and J lost 0, with 13 bases in between. Germline CDR1 MNHEY, CDR2 SMNVEV (reference sequence). The CDR3 DNA is TGTGCCAGCAGTTTATTTGCGGGATTAAGCTCCTACAATGAGCAGTTCTTC. This codes for CASSLFAGLSSYNEQFF.

The chain combines TRBV7-8 with TRBJ1-1, with 11 bases that match TRBD1. Trimming at V came to 3 bases and at J to 1 base, leaving 4 bases not matched to a gene. The CDR3 spans 16 residues. CDR1 and CDR2 (germline): SGHVS, FQNEAQ. DNA for the CDR3: TGTGCCAGCAGCTTGCTTGGACAGGGGGCGAACACTGAAGCTTTCTTT. It codes for CASSLLGQGANTEAFF.